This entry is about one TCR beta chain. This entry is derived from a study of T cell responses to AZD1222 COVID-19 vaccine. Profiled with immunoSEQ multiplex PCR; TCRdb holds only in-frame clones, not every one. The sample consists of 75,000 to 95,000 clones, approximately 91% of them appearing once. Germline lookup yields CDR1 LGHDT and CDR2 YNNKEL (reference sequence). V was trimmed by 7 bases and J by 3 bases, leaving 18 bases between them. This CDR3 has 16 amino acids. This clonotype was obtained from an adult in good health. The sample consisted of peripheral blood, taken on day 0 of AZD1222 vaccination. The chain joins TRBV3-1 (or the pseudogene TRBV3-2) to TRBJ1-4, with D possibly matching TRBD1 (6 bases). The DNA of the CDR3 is TGTGCCAGCACCCTGGCCCCGGGGGCCTCTAATGAAAAACTGTTTTTT. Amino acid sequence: CASTLAPGASNEKLFF.